This TCR beta chain was observed in a study of cytomegalovirus exposure and HLA in healthy donors. The wider study: Genotyping showed around 81% of 300 to 450 donors falling in the Caucasian-associated ancestry cluster.

This clone was detected only a few times. Antigen: not known. Study-wide results and caveats: Later findings reportedly placed an Asian-associated ancestry cluster below the roughly 730-donor mean for N-insertions. A missense variant in DCLRE1C was later tied to TCR beta V- and J-gene trimming.

V lost 0 bases and J 3 bases, leaving 9 bases between the germline ends. Per the germline V gene, CDR1 is SGHVS and CDR2 is FQNEAQ. The CDR3 has 15 amino acids. A multiplex PCR was run with 60 Vbeta primers and 13 Jbeta primers. Assay used: immunoSEQ multiplex PCR; TCRdb lists only in-frame clones, some missing. The sample contains 50,000 to 55,000 clones, 50% to 70% of which appear only once. The TCR comes from a human donor in good health. The chain joins TRBV7-8 to TRBJ2-1; D not resolved. The sequencing input was PBMCs. CDR3 in amino acids: CASSLASANYNEQFF. As DNA, the CDR3 is TGTGCCAGCAGCTTAGCTTCAGCGAACTACAATGAGCAGTTCTTC.